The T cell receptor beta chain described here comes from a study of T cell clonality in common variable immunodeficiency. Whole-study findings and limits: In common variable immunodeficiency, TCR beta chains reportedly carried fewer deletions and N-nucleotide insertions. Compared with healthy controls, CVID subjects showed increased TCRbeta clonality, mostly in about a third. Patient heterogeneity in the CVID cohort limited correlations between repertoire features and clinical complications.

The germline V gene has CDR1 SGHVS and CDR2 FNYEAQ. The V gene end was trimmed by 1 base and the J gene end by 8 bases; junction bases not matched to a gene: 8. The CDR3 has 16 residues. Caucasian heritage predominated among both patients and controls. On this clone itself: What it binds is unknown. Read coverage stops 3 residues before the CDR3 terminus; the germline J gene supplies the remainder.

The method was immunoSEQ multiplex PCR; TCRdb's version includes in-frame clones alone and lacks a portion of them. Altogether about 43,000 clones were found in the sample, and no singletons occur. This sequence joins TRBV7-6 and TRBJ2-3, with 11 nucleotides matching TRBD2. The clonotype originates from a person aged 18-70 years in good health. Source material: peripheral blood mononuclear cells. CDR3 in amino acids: CASSLVLAGGYGTQYF. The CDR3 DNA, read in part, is TGTGCCAGCAGCTTAGTCCTAGCGGGGGGATATGGTACG.